This TCR beta chain was profiled in a study of blood T cell repertoires in COVID-19. Study details: The analysed material was cDNA or gDNA that came from T cells, B-cell-depleted T cells, or PBMCs.

In the original workflow: Reference gene primer amplification yielded estimated nucleated cell counts. Produced via immunoSEQ multiplex PCR; TCRdb's table is partial and in-frame only. That table supplies the V and J calls and clone size; D and trimming were determined from the DNA. Counted here are about 260,000 clones, 88% occurring once; the ten biggest clones make up about 10%. Trimming removed 0 bases at V and 2 bases at J, with 11 bases between. The germline gives CDR1 MGHRA, CDR2 YSYEKL. CDR3 length: 16 amino acids. The sequenced material came from peripheral blood. The chain joins TRBV4-1 to TRBJ2-1; the D gene is possibly TRBD1 (6 bases). This sequence was found in a woman between 65 and 79 years old with COVID-19, enrolled during active disease. In DNA, the CDR3 is TGCGCCAGCAGCCAAGATATCAGGGGCGCCTACAATGAGCAGTTCTTC. As protein: CASSQDIRGAYNEQFF.